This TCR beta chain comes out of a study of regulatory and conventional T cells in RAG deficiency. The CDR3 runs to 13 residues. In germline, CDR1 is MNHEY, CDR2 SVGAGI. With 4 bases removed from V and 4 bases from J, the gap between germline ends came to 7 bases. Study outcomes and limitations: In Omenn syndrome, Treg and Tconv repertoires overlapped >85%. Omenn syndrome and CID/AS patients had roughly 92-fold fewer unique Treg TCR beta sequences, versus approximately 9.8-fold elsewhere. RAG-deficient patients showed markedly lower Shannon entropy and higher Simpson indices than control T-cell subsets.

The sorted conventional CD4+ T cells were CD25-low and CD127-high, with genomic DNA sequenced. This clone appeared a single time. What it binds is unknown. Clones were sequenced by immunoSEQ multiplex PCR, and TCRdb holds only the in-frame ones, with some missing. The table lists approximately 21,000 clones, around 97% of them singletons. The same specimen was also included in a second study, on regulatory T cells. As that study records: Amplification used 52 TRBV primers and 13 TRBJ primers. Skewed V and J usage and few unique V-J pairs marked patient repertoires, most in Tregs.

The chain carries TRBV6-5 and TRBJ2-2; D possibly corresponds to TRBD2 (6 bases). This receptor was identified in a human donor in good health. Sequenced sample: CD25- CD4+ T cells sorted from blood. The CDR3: CASSLEGTGELFF. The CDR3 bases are TGTGCCAGCAGTTTGGAGGGCACCGGGGAGCTGTTTTTT.